This T cell receptor (beta chain) is from a study of blood T cells in healthy people across ages. On the study more broadly: About one barcoded TCR beta cDNA was captured per two T cells.

With 0 bases removed from V and 7 bases from J, the gap between germline ends came to 8 bases. The CDR3 covers 13 residues. CDR1 and CDR2 (germline): SGHRS, YFSETQ. Combining a sample-barcoded 5' primer with a J-beta primer mix, a second PCR ran for roughly 6 to 11 cycles. Individual samples furnished no less than 3 million CDR3-containing paired-end reads apiece. One entry per CDR3 protein, called by TCRdb with MiXCR from the 5' RACE reads. The sample has some 800,000 distinct CDR3 sequences; around a quarter are singletons. These data were likewise used in another study, on T cells of mothers and their children. That source adds: cDNA was synthesized from all extracted RNA at approximately 1.5 ug per reaction.

This chain links TRBV5-1 with TRBJ2-1; D ambiguous. The receptor comes from a boy younger than 18 in good health. Material: blood. CDR3 nucleotide sequence: TGCGCCAGCAGCTTGGCCAGGCTAAATGAGCAGTTCTTC. Its translation is CASSLARLNEQFF.